A single sample is the source of the 15 T cell receptor beta chains below, sequenced in a study of T cells in women clearing cervical HPV infection. Only in-frame clones appear in the TCRdb table, and some are missing; sequencing was by immunoSEQ multiplex PCR. The sample includes 30,000 to 35,000 clones. The sequenced sample was blood buffy coat. The receptors derive from a woman aged 18-69 years with a cervical HPV16 infection that either progressed to CIN3+ or cleared (not recorded which).

Comments on this clone: The read terminates 3 residues before the CDR3 end, so the remaining end is supplied by the germline J gene. This sequence joins TRBV7-3 and TRBJ2-2; TRBD2 might be the D (5 bases). V dropped 5 bases and J dropped 5 bases, with 15 bases sitting between them. Germline lookup yields CDR1 SGHTA and CDR2 FQGTGA. The CDR3 is 15 residues long. The CDR3 region is CASSRAVTGTGELFF. The sequenced CDR3 bases are TGTGCCAGCAGCCGGGCCGTAACGGGGACCGGGGAG.

Comments on this clone: The CDR3 end is not reached by the read, which stops 3 residues before it; the germline J gene fills it in. The chain combines TRBV2 with TRBJ1-1, with 7 nucleotides matching TRBD1. CDR1 is SNHLY, CDR2 FYNNEI, per germline. The ends lost 4 bases at V and 5 bases at J; junction bases unmatched: 4. This CDR3 is built from 13 residues. The chain's CDR3 is CASSAGQATEAFF. Incomplete CDR3 DNA: TGTGCCAGCAGTGCCGGACAGGCGACTGAA. The full variable domain, in which reference TRBV2 and TRBJ1-1 provide the parts outside the CDR3, is EPEVTQTPSHQVTQMGQEVILRCVPISNHLYFYWYRQILGQKVEFLVSFYNNEISEKSEIFDDQFSVERPDGSNFTLKIRSTKLEDSAMYFCASSAGQATEAFFGQGTRLTVV.

As regards this clone: The CDR3 extends 3 residues past the end of the read, so its final part is completed from the germline J gene. The gene calls are TRBV5-1 and TRBJ2-1, with TRBD1 identical over 7 bases. The CDR3 sequence is 15 residues long. CDR1 is SGHRS and CDR2 is YFSETQ in the germline V gene. The V and J ends lost 4 bases and 4 bases, in that order; junction bases with no gene match: 8. This CDR3 reads CASSAPRDSYNEQFF. CDR3 DNA (partial): TGCGCCAGCAGCGCGCCCCGGGACAGTTACAATGAG.

Concerning this clone itself: The CDR3 end lies 3 residues beyond the end of the read and is filled in from the germline J gene. V usage is TRBV7-9 and J usage is TRBJ2-2, with 7 bases identical to TRBD1. Germline V CDR1 and CDR2: SEHNR, FQNEAQ (reference sequence). The length of the CDR3 is 15 residues. CDR3 DNA, as far as it was read: TGTGCCAGCAGCCCTAGGTTGGGTGGACAGGAAAAG. This encodes CASSPRLGGQEK. The full-length CDR3 reads as CASSPRLGGQEKLFF.

About this clone itself: Coverage ceases 3 residues before the CDR3 finishes, and the germline J gene fills in the end. The chain has TRBV5-1 and TRBJ2-5, with 10 positions matching TRBD2. Trimming took 0 bases from V and 4 from J; bases not matched to a gene: 3. Looked up from germline, CDR1 is SGHRS and CDR2 is YFSETQ. This CDR3 has 15 amino acids. The CDR3 bases that were read are TGCGCCAGCAGCTTGGTTCCTAGCGGGGGAGAGACC. Amino acids: CASSLVPSGGET. The complete CDR3 reads CASSLVPSGGETQYF.

Comments on this clone: Sequencing ends 3 residues short of the CDR3 end; the germline J gene provides the rest. The rearrangement uses TRBV30 and TRBJ1-1; D gene uncertain. Germline V gene sequence: CDR1 GTSNPN, CDR2 SVGIG (reference sequence). The CDR3 spans 14 residues. V lost 3 bases and J 0 bases, leaving 11 bases between the germline ends. This CDR3 reads CAWSGYPMNTEAFF. The part of the CDR3 DNA that was read is TGTGCCTGGAGCGGGTACCCCATGAACACTGAA.

With respect to this clone: Read data end 3 residues before the CDR3 end; the end is taken from the germline J gene. The chain couples TRBV7-8 to TRBJ1-2; D is uncertain. Germline CDR1 reads SGHVS; CDR2 reads FQNEAQ. The CDR3 has 15 residues. CDR3 region: CASSPGRAVADTYTF. The covered CDR3 bases are TGTGCCAGCAGCCCAGGTAGAGCGGTGGCAGATACC.

In the case of this clone: The CDR3 goes on 3 residues after the read ends, and that part is filled in from the germline J gene. J is TRBJ1-2 and V is TRBV19; 7 bases line up with TRBD1. The germline V gene encodes CDR1 LNHDA and CDR2 SQIVND (reference sequence). The CDR3 is made up of 19 amino acids. CDR3 sequence: CASSHSRDSSQESSYDYTF. The CDR3 DNA, read in part, is TGTGCCAGTAGCCACTCCCGGGACAGCAGCCAAGAGAGCTCCTACGAC.

A note on this clone: The read halts 3 residues ahead of the CDR3 end, with the missing end drawn from the germline J gene. The J gene is TRBJ2-4, the V gene TRBV20-1, with 8 bases lining up with TRBD1. This CDR3 is built from 13 residues. The germline gives CDR1 DFQATT, CDR2 SNEGSKA (reference sequence). CDR3 amino acids: CSARSDRGWGQYF. The CDR3 DNA, read in part, is TGCAGTGCTAGAAGTGACAGGGGATGGGGT.

As concerns this clone: Read data end 3 residues before the CDR3 end; the end is taken from the germline J gene. The chain links TRBV6-2 or TRBV6-3 to TRBJ2-2, with 8 bases identical to TRBD2. V dropped 8 bases and J dropped 1; count of bases not matched to a gene: 3. The CDR3 runs to 14 residues. Germline assignment: CDR1 MNHEY and CDR2 SVGEGT. CDR3 DNA (partial): TGTGCCAGCGGGGGACTAGTGAACACCGGGGAG. The encoded protein is CASGGLVNTGE. The entire CDR3 sequence reads CASGGLVNTGELFF.

In the case of this clone: The CDR3 goes on 3 residues after the read ends, and that part is filled in from the germline J gene. The chain is built from TRBV18 and TRBJ1-2; 9 nucleotides line up with TRBD1. The CDR3 loop spans 16 amino acids. Germline CDR1 KGHSH, CDR2 LQKENI. Here the CDR3 reads CASSPPGTGIDGGYTF. CDR3 DNA (partial): TGTGCCAGCTCACCACCCGGGACAGGGATTGACGGGGGC.

Points on this clone: The read comes to an end 3 residues before the CDR3 does, leaving the germline J gene to fill in the end. This chain joins TRBV18 and TRBJ1-1, with 12 bases that match TRBD1. The germline gives CDR1 KGHSH, CDR2 LQKENI. The CDR3 runs to 17 residues. J was trimmed by 0 bases and V by 6 bases; bases with no gene match: 8. Partial CDR3 DNA: TGTGCCAGCTCCCGCGGGACAGGGGGCGCGGTGAACACTGAA. This encodes CASSRGTGGAVNTE. The CDR3, in full, reads CASSRGTGGAVNTEAFF.

About this clone: The DNA ends 3 residues before the CDR3 does, and the rest of the CDR3 is filled in from the germline J gene. This sequence joins TRBV7-6 and TRBJ2-1; 9 nucleotides line up with TRBD2. Germline assignment: CDR1 SGHVS and CDR2 FNYEAQ. This CDR3 contains 14 residues. V lost 4 bases and J lost 8; bases outside the gene matches: 6. The covered CDR3 bases are TGTGCCAGCAGCTACGCTAGCGGGAATGATGAG. It specifies CASSYASGNDE. The complete CDR3 reads CASSYASGNDEQFF. The whole variable domain, filled in from reference TRBV7-6 and TRBJ2-1, reads GAGVSQSPRYKVTKRGQDVALRCDPISGHVSLYWYRQALGQGPEFLTYFNYEAQQDKSGLPNDRFSAERPEGSISTLTIQRTEQRDSAMYRCASSYASGNDEQFFGPGTRLTVL.

Turning to this clone: The missing CDR3 end, 3 residues past where the read stops, is filled in from the germline J gene. This chain joins TRBV7-9 and TRBJ1-1, with 8 bases matching TRBD1. Unmatched junction bases numbered 2, after V lost 1 base and J lost 1 base. This CDR3 region has 15 residues. Germline V gene lookup returns CDR1 SEHNR and CDR2 FQNEAQ (reference sequence). The CDR3 protein is CASSLGDRRNTEAFF. Partial CDR3 DNA: TGTGCCAGCAGCTTAGGGGACAGGCGGAACACTGAA.

A remark on this clone: The sequenced fragment ends 3 residues before the CDR3 boundary, so the rest is inferred from the germline J gene. The gene calls are TRBV4-1 and TRBJ1-6; 7 nucleotides line up with TRBD1. Germline CDR1 is MGHRA and CDR2 is YSYEKL. This CDR3 contains 15 residues. CDR3 DNA (partial): TGCGCCAGCAGCCAGCCGGGACAGCTATCATTCCCC. Translation gives CASSQPGQLSFP. Given in full, the CDR3 is CASSQPGQLSFPLHF.